The clone carrying this T cell receptor beta chain occurred a few times. Its target is not known. Other DNA sequences from this sample encode an identical CDR3 as well. The data were taken from a study of cytomegalovirus exposure and HLA in healthy donors. Study observations and caveats: CMV serostatus alone was available as immune exposure information. Researchers reported from a later analysis that most CMV-associated TCR beta chains appeared HLA-restricted. V- and J-gene trimming of TCR beta was linked (in a later analysis) to a missense DCLRE1C variant. Accurate predictions that matched the HLA-A and HLA-B alleles of most subjects were reportedly made from TCR beta sequences.

Primers: 60 Vbeta forward and 13 Jbeta reverse. Some clones are missing from TCRdb's copy, which holds only in-frame ones; the method was immunoSEQ multiplex PCR. The repertoire has roughly 140,000 clones, under 70% of them found once; the top ten carry 2.5% to 3.5%. Per germline, CDR1 SEHNR and CDR2 FQNEAQ (reference sequence). The V and J ends lost 5 bases and 4 bases, in that order; junction bases with no gene match: 2. CDR3 size: 14 residues. This chain links TRBV7-9 with TRBJ2-5; 12 positions match TRBD2. Sequencing used PBMCs. The clonotype comes from a woman aged 25 to 39 in good health and CMV-seropositive. CDR3 nucleotide sequence: TGTGCCAGCAGCCTGGGACTAGCGGGAGAGACCCAGTACTTC. Its translation is CASSLGLAGETQYF.